This TCR beta chain was retrieved from a study of naive and memory T cell subsets. This CDR3 region has 13 residues. The ends were cut back, 0 bases at V and 7 bases at J, with 10 bases in the middle. Per the germline V gene, CDR1 is SGHRS and CDR2 is YFSETQ. Two oligonucleotides, mixed equimolar, formed the beta constant-region primer covering TRBC1 and TRBC2. Ligated cDNA was amplified by four rounds of PCR with nested alpha and beta constant-region primers and SP2. MiXCR, applied by TCRdb to the UMI-ligation and nested PCR reads, yields one record per CDR3 protein. The sample carries approximately 80,000 distinct CDR3 sequences, over 8.5% recorded once.

Sequenced: naive CD8+ T cells from blood. V gene TRBV5-1 combines with J gene TRBJ1-1; no firm D call. The sequence was collected from a human donor in good health. The CDR3 DNA is TGCGCCAGCAGCTTGGCGTCTTTCCGTGAAGCTTTCTTT. This translates into CASSLASFREAFF.